What follows are 12 T cell receptor beta chains derived from one specimen sequenced in a study of blood T cell repertoires in COVID-19. Profiled with immunoSEQ multiplex PCR; TCRdb holds only in-frame clones, not every one. The sample gives around 180,000 clones, about 80% of which show up once; 6.5% is in the top ten. Sample: peripheral blood. The receptor set was obtained from a man between 65 and 85 years old with active or convalescent COVID-19.

CDR3 residues: CAWKVGGPTSPLHF. The CDR3 DNA sequence: TGTGCCTGGAAAGTAGGGGGACCGACCTCACCCCTCCACTTT. The rearrangement links TRBV30 to TRBJ1-6; maybe TRBD1 (6 bases). The V end lost 4 bases, the J end lost 10 bases, and 17 bases lay between the germline ends. Germline values: CDR1 GTSNPN, CDR2 SVGIG (reference sequence). The length of the CDR3 is 14 residues.

This chain uses TRBV10-2 with TRBJ2-1; weak D call: TRBD2 (7 bases). The V and J ends lost 6 bases and 4 bases respectively, with 19 bases between them. CDR1 WSHSY and CDR2 SAAADI come from the germline V gene. The CDR3 spans 16 residues. The CDR3 nucleotides read TGCGCCAGCAGCCTAGACGGGGGGCTTGGGTACAATGAGCAGTTCTTC. Translation gives CASSLDGGLGYNEQFF.

This clone was counted a single time. This chain connects TRBV20-1 to TRBJ2-2, with D possibly matching TRBD2 (6 bases). Germline CDR1 DFQATT, CDR2 SNEGSKA (reference sequence). The CDR3 totals 14 residues. V lost 3 bases and J 2 bases, leaving 10 bases between the germline ends. The CDR3 bases are TGCAGTGCTAGTGTGGGACTTAACACCGGGGAGCTGTTTTTT. It codes for CSASVGLNTGELFF.

CDR3 loop: CASSVGPGGRTDTQYF. For the CDR3, the DNA is TGTGCCAGCAGCGTAGGCCCTGGAGGTCGGACAGATACGCAGTATTTT. The chain couples TRBV9 to TRBJ2-3; tentative D call: TRBD2 (5 bases). Germline V gene sequence: CDR1 SGDLS, CDR2 YYNGEE. The CDR3 length is 16 residues. V lost 0 bases and J lost 3, with 14 bases in between.

The V call is TRBV18, the J call TRBJ2-5; 8 nucleotides agree with TRBD2. The CDR3 loop spans 15 amino acids. Germline V lookup: CDR1 KGHSH, CDR2 LQKENI. V lost 5 bases and J lost 2; bases outside the gene matches: 7. CDR3 amino acids: CASSTTSGKQETQYF. CDR3 coding DNA: TGTGCCAGCTCAACTACTAGCGGAAAGCAAGAGACCCAGTACTTC. Complete variable domain (other parts from reference TRBV18 and TRBJ2-5): NAGVMQNPRHLVRRRGQEARLRCSPMKGHSHVYWYRQLPEEGLKFMVYLQKENIIDESGMPKERFSAEFPKEGPSILRIQQVVRGDSAAYFCASSTTSGKQETQYFGPGTRLLVL.

The V call is TRBV6-2 or TRBV6-3, the J call TRBJ2-1, with 11 positions matching TRBD2. The germline V gene has CDR1 MNHEY and CDR2 SVGEGT. V lost 6 bases and J lost 13; bases outside the gene matches: 5. CDR3 length equals 12 residues. This CDR3 reads CASSRLAGRQFF. CDR3 nucleotide sequence: TGTGCCAGCAGCCGACTAGCGGGGCGTCAGTTCTTC.

The chain uses TRBV2 and TRBJ2-5, with D perhaps TRBD2 (5 bases). Trimming cost V 6 bases and J 4 bases, with 15 bases left between them. CDR3 length equals 14 residues. Looked up from germline, CDR1 is SNHLY and CDR2 is FYNNEI. CDR3 in DNA: TGTGCCAGCAGCCTCCGACGGGGTGGAGAGACCCAGTACTTC. Translating gives CASSLRRGGETQYF.

The chain employs TRBV6-1 and TRBJ2-7; D remains unclear. The germline V gene has CDR1 MNHNS and CDR2 SASEGT. V shed 2 bases and J shed 5 bases, with 16 bases lying between them. This CDR3 is built from 15 residues. The CDR3 region is CASSEYVIEPDEQYF. The CDR3 DNA is TGTGCCAGCAGTGAATACGTTATCGAACCGGACGAGCAGTACTTC.

The rearrangement links TRBV7-2 to TRBJ2-2; a possible D gene is TRBD2 (6 bases). Trimming left V 5 bases short and J 6 bases short, with 16 bases between. There are 15 residues in the CDR3. Germline V gene lookup returns CDR1 SGHTA and CDR2 FQGNSA. In DNA form, the CDR3 reads TGTGCCAGCAGCGAATCTAGCGTCCGTCCCGGGGAGCTGTTTTTT. Protein sequence: CASSESSVRPGELFF.

This chain uses TRBV13 with TRBJ1-1; 8 bases line up with TRBD1. The CDR3 totals 13 residues. The trim removed 6 bases at V and 5 bases at J, leaving 5 bases unmatched. From germline, CDR1 is PRHDT and CDR2 FYEKMQ (reference sequence). This CDR3 reads CASRGQALTEAFF. The DNA for the CDR3 is TGTGCCAGCAGGGGACAGGCGCTAACTGAAGCTTTCTTT.

The chain joins TRBV10-3 to TRBJ1-2, with TRBD1 matching over 10 bases. Germline assignment: CDR1 ENHRY and CDR2 SYGVKD. Trimming cost V 4 bases and J 0 bases; bases outside gene matches: 2. The CDR3 totals 15 residues. This CDR3 reads CAISVGTGANYGYTF. The DNA for the CDR3 is TGTGCCATCAGTGTGGGGACAGGGGCTAACTATGGCTACACCTTC.

The V call is TRBV6-5, the J call TRBJ2-1, with D perhaps matching TRBD2 (5 bases). V shed 6 bases and J shed 8 bases, with 14 bases lying between them. The CDR3 totals 13 residues. Germline V gene sequence: CDR1 MNHEY, CDR2 SVGAGI. CDR3 sequence reads: CASRVSGSHEQFF. The DNA of the CDR3 is TGTGCCAGCAGGGTCAGCGGATCGCATGAGCAGTTCTTC.